The subject of this entry is one TCR beta chain. Its matching antigen is unknown. The data were obtained in a study of cytomegalovirus exposure and HLA in healthy donors. General study results and limits: The study flagged some 170 TCR beta chains as cytomegalovirus-associated.

TCRdb keeps only in-frame clones here, not all; method: immunoSEQ multiplex PCR. The table lists around 130,000 clones, roughly 90% of them singletons, with less than 1.5% in the top ten. The origin of this receptor is a man younger than 45 in good health and CMV-seronegative. Sequencing input: PBMCs.

DNA for the CDR3: TGTGCCAGCAGGCAGACAGTAAATGTGGGCACTGAAGCTTTCTTT. This sequence encodes CASRQTVNVGTEAFF. This chain links TRBV2 with TRBJ1-1, with a tentative D call TRBD1 (5 bases). The CDR3 totals 15 residues. Germline values: CDR1 SNHLY, CDR2 FYNNEI. The ends were cut back, 6 bases at V and 4 bases at J, with 18 bases in the middle.